A single sample is the source of the 2 T cell receptor beta chains below, sequenced in a study of control samples from healthy donors and cancer patients. The table came from immunoSEQ multiplex PCR; TCRdb's copy has only in-frame clones and leaves some out. The table records roughly 220,000 clones, roughly 94% of them present only once. The sequencing input was blood. The receptors derive from a man aged 50-59 years in good health.

This clone was found once. CDR3 sequence (DNA): TGTGCCAGCAGCCGGGGACAGGGGGCCGACGAGCAGTACTTC. Translating gives CASSRGQGADEQYF. The chain uses TRBV7-2 and TRBJ2-7; TRBD1 agrees at 12 bases. Trimming removed 5 bases from V and 5 bases from J; junction bases left unmatched: 4. CDR1 SGHTA and CDR2 FQGNSA come from the germline V gene. The CDR3 sequence is 14 residues long.

This clone was seen only a few times. The chain couples TRBV2 to TRBJ1-1, with D hard to call. The CDR3 consists of 15 residues. Germline values: CDR1 SNHLY, CDR2 FYNNEI. V was clipped by 3 bases and J by 7 bases, with 18 bases between them. The CDR3 DNA reads as TGTGCCAGCAGTGAGGTGTTGCCGGCGGGTGGTGAAGCTTTCTTT. This codes for CASSEVLPAGGEAFF.